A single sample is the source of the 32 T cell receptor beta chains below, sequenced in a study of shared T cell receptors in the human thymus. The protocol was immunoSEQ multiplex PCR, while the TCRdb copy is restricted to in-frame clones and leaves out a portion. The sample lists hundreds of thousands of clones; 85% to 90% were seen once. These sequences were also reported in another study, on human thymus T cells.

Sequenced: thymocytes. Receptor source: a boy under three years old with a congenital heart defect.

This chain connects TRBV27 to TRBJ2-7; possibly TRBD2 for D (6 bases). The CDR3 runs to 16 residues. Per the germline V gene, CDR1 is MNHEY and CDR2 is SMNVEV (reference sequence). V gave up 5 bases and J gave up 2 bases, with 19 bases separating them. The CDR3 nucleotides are TGTGCCAGCAGTAAAGATTATGAGGGAGGTCCCTACGAGCAGTACTTC. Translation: CASSKDYEGGPYEQYF.

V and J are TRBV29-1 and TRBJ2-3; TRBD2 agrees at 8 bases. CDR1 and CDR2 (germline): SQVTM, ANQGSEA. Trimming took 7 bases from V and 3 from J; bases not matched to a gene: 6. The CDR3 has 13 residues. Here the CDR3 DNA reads TGCAGCGGGGGCAGCGGGAGAACAGATACGCAGTATTTT. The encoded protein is CSGGSGRTDTQYF.

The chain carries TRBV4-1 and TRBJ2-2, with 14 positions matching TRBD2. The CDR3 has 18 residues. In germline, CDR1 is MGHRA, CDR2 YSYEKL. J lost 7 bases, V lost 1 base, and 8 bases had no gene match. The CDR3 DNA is TGCGCCAGCAGCCAAGGAAGACTAGCGGGAGGGCCGATCGGGGAGCTGTTTTTT. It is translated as CASSQGRLAGGPIGELFF.

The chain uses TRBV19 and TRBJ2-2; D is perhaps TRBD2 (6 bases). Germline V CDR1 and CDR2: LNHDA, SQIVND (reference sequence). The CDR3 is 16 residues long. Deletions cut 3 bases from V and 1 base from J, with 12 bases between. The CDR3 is CASSIVRRENTGELFF. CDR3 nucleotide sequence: TGTGCCAGTAGTATTGTGCGGCGGGAGAACACCGGGGAGCTGTTTTTT.

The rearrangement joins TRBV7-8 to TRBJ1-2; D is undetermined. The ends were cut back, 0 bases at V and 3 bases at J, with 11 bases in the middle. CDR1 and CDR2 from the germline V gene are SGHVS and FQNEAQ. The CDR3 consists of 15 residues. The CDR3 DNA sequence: TGTGCCAGCAGCTTAGCTGTAGCCTCGGACTATGGCTACACCTTC. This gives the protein CASSLAVASDYGYTF.

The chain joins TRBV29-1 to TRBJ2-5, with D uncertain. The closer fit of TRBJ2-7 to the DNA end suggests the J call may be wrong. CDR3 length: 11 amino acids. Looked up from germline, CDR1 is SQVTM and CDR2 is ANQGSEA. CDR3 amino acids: CSVNYPYEQYF. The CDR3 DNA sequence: TGCAGCGTTAATTACCCTTACGAGCAGTACTTC.

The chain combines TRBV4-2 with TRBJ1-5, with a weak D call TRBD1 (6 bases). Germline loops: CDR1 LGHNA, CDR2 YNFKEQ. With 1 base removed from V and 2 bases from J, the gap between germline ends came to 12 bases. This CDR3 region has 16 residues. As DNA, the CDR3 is TGTGCCAGCAGCCAAGGAGGGGGTAGTGGCAATCAGCCCCAGCATTTT. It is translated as CASSQGGGSGNQPQHF.

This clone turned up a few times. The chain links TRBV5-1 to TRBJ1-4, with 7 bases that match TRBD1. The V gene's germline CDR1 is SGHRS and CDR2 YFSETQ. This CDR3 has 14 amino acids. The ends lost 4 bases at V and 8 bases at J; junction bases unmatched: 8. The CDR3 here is CASSRDSPWEKLFF. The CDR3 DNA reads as TGCGCCAGCAGCAGGGACAGTCCTTGGGAAAAACTGTTTTTT.

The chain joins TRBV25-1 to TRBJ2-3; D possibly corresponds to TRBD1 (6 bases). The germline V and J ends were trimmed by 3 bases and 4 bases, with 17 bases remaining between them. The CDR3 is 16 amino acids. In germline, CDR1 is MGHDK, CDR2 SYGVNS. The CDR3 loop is CASSDLLRGNPDTQYF. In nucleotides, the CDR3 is TGTGCCAGCAGTGACCTGTTGAGGGGGAACCCAGATACGCAGTATTTT.

This CDR3 reads CASSHYGQGQETQYF. In DNA, the CDR3 is TGTGCCAGCAGCCATTACGGACAGGGTCAAGAGACCCAGTACTTC. The chain employs TRBV11-1 and TRBJ2-5; 8 nucleotides agree with TRBD1. Per the germline V gene, CDR1 is SGHAT and CDR2 is FQDESV (reference sequence). This CDR3 spans 15 amino acids. V trimming: 5 bases; J trimming: 2 bases; junction bases outside the gene matches: 7.

DNA of the CDR3: TGCGCCAGCAGCCAAGAAAGCGGGGGAACCTACGAGCAGTACTTC. Translation: CASSQESGGTYEQYF. The chain is built from TRBV4-3 and TRBJ2-7; TRBD2 matches 8 bases. J gave up 2 bases and V 0 bases, and 3 bases lay outside the gene matches. Germline-derived CDR1 and CDR2 are LGHNA and YSLEER. The CDR3 sequence is 15 residues long.

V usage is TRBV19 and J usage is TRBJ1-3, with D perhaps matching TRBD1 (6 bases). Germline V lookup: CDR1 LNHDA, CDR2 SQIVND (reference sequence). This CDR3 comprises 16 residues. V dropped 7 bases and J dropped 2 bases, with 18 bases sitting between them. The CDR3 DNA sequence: TGTGCCAGTACCGTACGGGGGGCCCTACCTGGAAACACCATATATTTT. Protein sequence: CASTVRGALPGNTIYF.

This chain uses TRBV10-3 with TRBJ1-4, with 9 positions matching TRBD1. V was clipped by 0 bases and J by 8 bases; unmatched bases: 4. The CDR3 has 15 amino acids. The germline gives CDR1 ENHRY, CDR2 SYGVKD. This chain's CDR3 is CAISESGTGREKLFF. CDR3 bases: TGTGCCATCAGTGAGTCGGGGACAGGGCGAGAAAAACTGTTTTTT.

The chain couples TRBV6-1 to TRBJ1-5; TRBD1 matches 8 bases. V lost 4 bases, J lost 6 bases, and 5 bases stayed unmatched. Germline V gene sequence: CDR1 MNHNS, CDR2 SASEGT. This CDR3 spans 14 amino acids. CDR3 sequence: CASSGFRGRQPQHF. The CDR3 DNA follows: TGTGCCAGCAGTGGATTCAGGGGGCGTCAGCCCCAGCATTTT.

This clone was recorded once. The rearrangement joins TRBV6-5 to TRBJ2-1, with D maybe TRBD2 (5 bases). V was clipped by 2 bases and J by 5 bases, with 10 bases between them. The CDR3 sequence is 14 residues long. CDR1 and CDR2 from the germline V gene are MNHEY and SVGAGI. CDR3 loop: CASSYEGFHNEQFF. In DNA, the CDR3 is TGTGCCAGCAGTTACGAGGGTTTCCACAATGAGCAGTTCTTC.

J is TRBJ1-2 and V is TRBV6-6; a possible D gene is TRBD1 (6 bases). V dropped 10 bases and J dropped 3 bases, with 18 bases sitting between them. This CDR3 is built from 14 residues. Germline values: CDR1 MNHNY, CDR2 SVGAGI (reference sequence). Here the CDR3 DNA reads TGTGCCACCAATAAGGCGGGGGGCTACTATGGCTACACCTTC. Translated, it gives CATNKAGGYYGYTF.

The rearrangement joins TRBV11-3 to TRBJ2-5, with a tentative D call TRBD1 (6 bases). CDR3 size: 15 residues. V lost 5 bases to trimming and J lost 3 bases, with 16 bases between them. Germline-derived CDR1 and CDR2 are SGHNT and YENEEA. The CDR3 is CASSSPQGEEETQYF. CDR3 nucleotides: TGTGCCAGCAGCAGCCCACAGGGTGAGGAAGAGACCCAGTACTTC.

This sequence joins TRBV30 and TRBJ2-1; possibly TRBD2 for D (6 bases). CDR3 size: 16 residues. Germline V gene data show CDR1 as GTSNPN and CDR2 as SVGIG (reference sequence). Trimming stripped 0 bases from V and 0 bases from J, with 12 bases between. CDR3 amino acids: CAWSVLSGSSYNEQFF. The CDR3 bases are TGTGCCTGGAGTGTACTTTCCGGGAGCTCCTACAATGAGCAGTTCTTC.

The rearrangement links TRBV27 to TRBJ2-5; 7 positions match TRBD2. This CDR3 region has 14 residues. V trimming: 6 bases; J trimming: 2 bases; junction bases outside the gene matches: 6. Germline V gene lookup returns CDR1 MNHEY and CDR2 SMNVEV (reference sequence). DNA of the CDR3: TGTGCCAGCAGCCCTCCCGGGGGGCAAGAGACCCAGTACTTC. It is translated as CASSPPGGQETQYF.

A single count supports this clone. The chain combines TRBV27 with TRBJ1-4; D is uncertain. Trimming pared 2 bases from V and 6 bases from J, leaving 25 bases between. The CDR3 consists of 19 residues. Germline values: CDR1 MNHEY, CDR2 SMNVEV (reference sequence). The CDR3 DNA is TGTGCCAGCAGTTTAGGAGGGCACGGGAGGAATTCGTTGTATGAAAAACTGTTTTTT. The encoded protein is CASSLGGHGRNSLYEKLFF.

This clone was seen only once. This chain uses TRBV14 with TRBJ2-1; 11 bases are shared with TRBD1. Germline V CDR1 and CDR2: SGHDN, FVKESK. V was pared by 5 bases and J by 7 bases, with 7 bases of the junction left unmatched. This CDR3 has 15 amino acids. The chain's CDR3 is CASSSGQGASNEQFF. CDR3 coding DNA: TGTGCCAGCAGCTCCGGACAGGGGGCAAGTAATGAGCAGTTCTTC.

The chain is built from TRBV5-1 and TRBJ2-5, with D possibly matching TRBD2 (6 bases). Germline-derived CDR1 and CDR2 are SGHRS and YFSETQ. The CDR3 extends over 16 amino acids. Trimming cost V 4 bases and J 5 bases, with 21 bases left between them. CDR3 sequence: CASSPMAGPERETQYF. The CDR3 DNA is TGCGCCAGCAGCCCTATGGCGGGGCCCGAGCGGGAGACCCAGTACTTC.

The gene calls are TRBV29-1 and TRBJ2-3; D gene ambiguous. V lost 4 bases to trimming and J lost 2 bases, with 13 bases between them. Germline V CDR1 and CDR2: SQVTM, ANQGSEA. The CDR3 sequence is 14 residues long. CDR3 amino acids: CSVGGYGDTDTQYF. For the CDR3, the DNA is TGCAGCGTTGGAGGTTACGGCGACACAGATACGCAGTATTTT.

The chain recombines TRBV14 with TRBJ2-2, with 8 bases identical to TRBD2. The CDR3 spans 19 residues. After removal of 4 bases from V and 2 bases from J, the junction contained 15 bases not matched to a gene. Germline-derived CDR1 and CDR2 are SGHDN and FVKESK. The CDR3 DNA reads TGTGCCAGCAGCCGTTTAACCCACACGGGAGGGTTTAACACCGGGGAGCTGTTTTTT. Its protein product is CASSRLTHTGGFNTGELFF.

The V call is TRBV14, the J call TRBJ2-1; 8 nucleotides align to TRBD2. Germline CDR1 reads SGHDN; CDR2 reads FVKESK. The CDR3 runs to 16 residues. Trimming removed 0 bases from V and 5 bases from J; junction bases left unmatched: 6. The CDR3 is CASSQEVGLGDNEQFF. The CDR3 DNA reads TGTGCCAGCAGCCAAGAAGTGGGACTAGGGGACAATGAGCAGTTCTTC.

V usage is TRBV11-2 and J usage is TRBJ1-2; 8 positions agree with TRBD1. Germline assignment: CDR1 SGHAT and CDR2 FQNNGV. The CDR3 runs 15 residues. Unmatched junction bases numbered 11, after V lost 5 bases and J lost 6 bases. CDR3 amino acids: CASSPLPGGWDGYTF. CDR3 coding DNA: TGTGCCAGCAGCCCTCTGCCAGGGGGCTGGGATGGCTACACCTTC. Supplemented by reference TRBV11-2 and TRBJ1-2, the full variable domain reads EAGVAQSPRYKIIEKRQSVAFWCNPISGHATLYWYQQILGQGPKLLIQFQNNGVVDDSQLPKDRFSAERLKGVDSTLKIQPAKLEDSAVYLCASSPLPGGWDGYTFGSGTRLTVV.

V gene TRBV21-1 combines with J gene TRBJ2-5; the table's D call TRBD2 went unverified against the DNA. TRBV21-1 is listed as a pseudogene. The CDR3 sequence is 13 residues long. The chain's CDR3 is CASSSRDGETQYF. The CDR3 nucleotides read TGTGCCAGCAGCAGCCGAGACGGGGAGACCCAGTACTTC.

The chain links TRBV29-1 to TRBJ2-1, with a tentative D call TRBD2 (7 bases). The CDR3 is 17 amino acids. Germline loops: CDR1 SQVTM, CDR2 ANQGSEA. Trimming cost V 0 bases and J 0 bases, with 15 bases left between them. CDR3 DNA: TGCAGCGTTGAAGATCGAGAGGGGGGGGGCTCCTACAATGAGCAGTTCTTC. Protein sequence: CSVEDREGGGSYNEQFF.

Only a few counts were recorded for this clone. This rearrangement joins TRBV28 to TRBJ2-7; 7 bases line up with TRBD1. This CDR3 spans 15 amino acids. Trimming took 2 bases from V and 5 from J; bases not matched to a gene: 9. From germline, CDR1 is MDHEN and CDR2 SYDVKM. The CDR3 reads CASSLPDRDRHEQYF. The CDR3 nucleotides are TGTGCCAGCAGTTTACCCGACAGGGATAGGCACGAGCAGTACTTC. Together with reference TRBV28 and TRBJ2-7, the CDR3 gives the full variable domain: DVKVTQSSRYLVKRTGEKVFLECVQDMDHENMFWYRQDPGLGLRLIYFSYDVKMKEKGDIPEGYSVSREKKERFSLILESASTNQTSMYLCASSLPDRDRHEQYFGPGTRLTVT.

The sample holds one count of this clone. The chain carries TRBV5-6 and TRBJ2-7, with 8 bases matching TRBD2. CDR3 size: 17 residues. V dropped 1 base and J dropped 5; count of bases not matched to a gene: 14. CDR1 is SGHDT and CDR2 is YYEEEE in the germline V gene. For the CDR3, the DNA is TGTGCCAGCAGCTTGTTTCCCGGCGGCCCGGGAGGGGACGAGCAGTACTTC. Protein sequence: CASSLFPGGPGGDEQYF.

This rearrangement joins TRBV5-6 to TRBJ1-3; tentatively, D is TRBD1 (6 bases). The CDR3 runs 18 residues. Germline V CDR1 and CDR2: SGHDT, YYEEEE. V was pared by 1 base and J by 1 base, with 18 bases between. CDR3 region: CASSLFLPGAASGNTIYF. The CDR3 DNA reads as TGTGCCAGCAGCTTGTTTTTACCAGGGGCAGCATCTGGAAACACCATATATTTT.

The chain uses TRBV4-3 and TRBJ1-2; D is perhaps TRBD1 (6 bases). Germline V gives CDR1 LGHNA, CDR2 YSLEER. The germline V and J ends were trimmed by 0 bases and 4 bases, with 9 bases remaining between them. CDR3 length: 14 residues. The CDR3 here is CASSQERGFYGYTF. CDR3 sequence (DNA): TGCGCCAGCAGCCAAGAGAGGGGGTTCTATGGCTACACCTTC.